The clone carrying this TCR beta chain appeared once. Its antigen is currently unknown. Assay: immunoSEQ multiplex PCR; the TCRdb copy retains only in-frame clones and omits some. The table has thousands of clones, 84% seen once; the top ten hold about 5%. These data are taken from a study of immune evolution from preneoplasia to lung adenocarcinoma. Study results and caveats: From normal lung to invasive adenocarcinoma, top clone frequencies appeared to decrease.

The clonotype was recovered from a person between 65 and 80 years old with invasive lung adenocarcinoma. Sequencing input: FFPE invasive lung adenocarcinoma tissue.

CDR3 protein: CASSVDAEYGWGAGANVLTF. In DNA form, the CDR3 reads TGTGCCAGCAGCGTAGACGCAGAATACGGGTGGGGAGCTGGGGCCAACGTCCTGACTTTC. The chain carries TRBV9 and TRBJ2-6; D is perhaps TRBD2 (5 bases). Germline CDR1 SGDLS, CDR2 YYNGEE. Trimming stripped 0 bases from V and 2 bases from J, with 21 bases between. The CDR3 is 20 amino acids.